Below are 18 T cell receptor beta chains sequenced from a single sample in a study of T cells in Graves' hyperthyroidism and ophthalmopathy. Amplified TCR beta CDR3 regions came from RNA transcripts. An initial round of RT-PCR targeting the TCR CDR3 relied on the HTBI primer set. Via MiXCR, TCRdb re-called the multiplex PCR reads, giving one row per CDR3 protein. The sample has some 500,000 distinct CDR3 sequences; about 15% are singletons. The sequenced material came from blood. These receptors were collected from a woman aged 18-29 years with Graves' hyperthyroidism.

The sample holds many counts of this clonotype. The chain employs TRBV24-1 and TRBJ2-2; a possible D gene is TRBD2 (6 bases). The CDR3 is 17 residues long. V gave up 5 bases and J gave up 1 base, with 16 bases separating them. Looked up from germline, CDR1 is KGHDR and CDR2 is SFDVKD. The DNA of the CDR3 is TGTGCCACCAGTGCCCCGGTGGGCGGGGTGAACACCGGGGAGCTGTTTTTT. Protein: CATSAPVGGVNTGELFF.

This clonotype was counted only a few times. The CDR3 region has the DNA TGCAGTGCTAGATCCAGACAGACCTACGAGCAGTACGTC. Translating gives CSARSRQTYEQYV. The chain couples TRBV20-1 to TRBJ2-7, with a weak D call TRBD1 (5 bases). V dropped 2 bases and J dropped 2 bases, with 10 bases sitting between them. This CDR3 region has 13 residues. Germline V gene data show CDR1 as DFQATT and CDR2 as SNEGSKA (reference sequence).

J is TRBJ1-1 and V is TRBV12-3 or TRBV12-4; tentatively, D is TRBD1 (5 bases). CDR3 length: 13 amino acids. With 8 bases removed from V and 0 bases from J, the gap between germline ends came to 10 bases. In DNA form, the CDR3 reads TGTGCCAGCGCACCGGGACTGAACACTGAAGCTTTCTTT. Translating it yields CASAPGLNTEAFF.

This clonotype was seen many times. This chain uses TRBV6-2 or TRBV6-3 with TRBJ1-1, with 8 nucleotides matching TRBD1. Trimming at V came to 3 bases and at J to 4 bases, leaving 10 bases not matched to a gene. The CDR3 runs to 16 residues. CDR1 is MNHEY and CDR2 is SVGEGT in the germline V gene. DNA of the CDR3: TGTGCCAGCAGTTATGGCAGGGGGCTATGGAGCACTGAAGCTTTCTTT. It translates to CASSYGRGLWSTEAFF.

This clonotype was seen many times. The rearrangement joins TRBV6-1 to TRBJ1-2, with D possibly matching TRBD1 (5 bases). V gave up 7 bases and J gave up 4 bases, with 7 bases separating them. Germline assignment: CDR1 MNHNS and CDR2 SASEGT. CDR3 size: 11 residues. Written as DNA, the CDR3 is TGTGCCAGCATGGACACCTATGGCTACACCTTC. Translation: CASMDTYGYTF.

This clonotype was seen repeatedly, ten times or more. This chain links TRBV20-1 with TRBJ1-1; D unresolved. Germline assignment: CDR1 DFQATT and CDR2 SNEGSKA (reference sequence). Trimming stripped 5 bases from V and 1 base from J, with 5 bases between. This CDR3 spans 11 amino acids. The CDR3 DNA is TGCAGTGCTGACAAGAACACTGAAGCTTTCTTT. This sequence encodes CSADKNTEAFF.

The chain uses TRBV18 and TRBJ2-3; 10 nucleotides agree with TRBD1. The V gene end was trimmed by 0 bases and the J gene end by 5 bases; junction bases not matched to a gene: 2. CDR3 length equals 15 residues. Germline loops: CDR1 KGHSH, CDR2 LQKENI. The CDR3 loop is CASSPPGQGQDTQYF. CDR3 coding DNA: TGTGCCAGCTCACCACCGGGACAGGGGCAAGATACGCAGTATTTT.

In its sample, this clonotype was seen a few times. The chain recombines TRBV9 with TRBJ1-1; D is possibly TRBD1 (6 bases). The CDR3 totals 15 residues. V was pared by 0 bases and J by 1 base, with 10 bases between. CDR1 is SGDLS, CDR2 YYNGEE, per germline. The CDR3 region has the DNA TGTGCCAGCAGCGTAGAACCACAGGGGAACACTGAAGCTTTCTTT. It yields the protein CASSVEPQGNTEAFF.

Many counts were recorded for this clonotype. The J gene is TRBJ1-5, the V gene TRBV24-1, with 7 bases matching TRBD1. The V segment lost 4 bases and the J segment 1 base; nucleotides outside the gene matches: 9. The germline gives CDR1 KGHDR, CDR2 SFDVKD. There are 17 residues in the CDR3. The CDR3 coding sequence is TGTGCCACCAGTGACCTTTTGGAGACAGGGAGCAATCAGCCCCAGCATTTT. It is translated as CATSDLLETGSNQPQHF.

The chain is built from TRBV19 and TRBJ2-1, with D maybe TRBD2 (5 bases). CDR3 length: 16 amino acids. Per germline, CDR1 LNHDA and CDR2 SQIVND (reference sequence). V lost 4 bases, J lost 8 bases, and 21 bases lay in between. CDR3 amino acids: CASSTRVPAGLHEQFF. CDR3 nucleotide sequence: TGTGCCAGTAGTACGAGGGTTCCCGCCGGCTTGCATGAGCAGTTCTTC.

This clonotype was counted between two and nine times. The V gene is TRBV29-1, the J gene TRBJ2-3, with 7 nucleotides matching TRBD2. V trimming: 6 bases; J trimming: 2 bases; junction bases outside the gene matches: 8. This CDR3 spans 14 amino acids. Germline lookup yields CDR1 SQVTM and CDR2 ANQGSEA. The CDR3: CSVGRREYTDTQYF. The DNA of the CDR3 is TGCAGCGTCGGGCGGCGGGAGTACACAGATACGCAGTATTTT.

This clonotype has a count of ten or more. The chain links TRBV30 to TRBJ1-2; D not resolved. The V gene lost 1 base and the J gene lost 0 bases, with 9 bases spanning the gap. The CDR3 contains 14 residues. Germline lookup yields CDR1 GTSNPN and CDR2 SVGIG (reference sequence). The CDR3 here is CAWSGKVANYGYTF. CDR3 bases: TGTGCCTGGAGTGGAAAGGTAGCTAACTATGGCTACACCTTC.

The genes are TRBV14 and TRBJ2-2; D possibly uses TRBD1 or TRBD2 (5 bases each). The CDR3 runs to 17 residues. Germline CDR1 and CDR2: SGHDN and FVKESK. V dropped 0 bases and J dropped 1 base, with 12 bases sitting between them. CDR3 nucleotides: TGTGCCAGCAGCCAAGACATACGGGGCCTGAACACCGGGGAGCTGTTTTTT. It codes for CASSQDIRGLNTGELFF.

CDR3 loop: CASRGLRTQYF. The CDR3 DNA sequence: TGTGCCAGCAGGGGACTAAGGACCCAGTACTTC. J is TRBJ2-5 and V is TRBV6-1; 7 bases align to TRBD2. V dropped 6 bases and J dropped 7; count of bases not matched to a gene: 2. CDR1 and CDR2 from the germline V gene are MNHNS and SASEGT. The CDR3 extends over 11 amino acids.

This clonotype was picked up a small number of times. V and J are TRBV12-3 or TRBV12-4 and TRBJ2-1, with D hard to call. The V and J ends lost 3 bases and 6 bases respectively, with 9 bases between them. The CDR3 loop spans 13 amino acids. Written as DNA, the CDR3 is TGTGCCAGCAGTTTTGGGGTTAGCAATGAGCAGTTCTTC. It is translated as CASSFGVSNEQFF.

This clonotype was observed many times. The chain employs TRBV6-1 and TRBJ1-2, with D unclear. This CDR3 has 13 residues. Trimming removed 1 base from V and 8 bases from J, with 11 bases in between. Germline lookup yields CDR1 MNHNS and CDR2 SASEGT. This CDR3 reads CASSEVEAMGYTF. The CDR3 DNA sequence: TGTGCCAGCAGTGAAGTTGAAGCTATGGGCTACACCTTC.

This chain links TRBV24-1 with TRBJ1-5; D remains ambiguous. Germline V CDR1 and CDR2: KGHDR, SFDVKD. V lost 3 bases to trimming and J lost 4 bases, with 18 bases between them. The CDR3 sequence is 17 residues long. CDR3 in DNA: TGTGCCACCAGTGATGGCAGTTTGGGTAGTGGTAATCAGCCCCAGCATTTT. Residues: CATSDGSLGSGNQPQHF.

The CDR3 DNA reads as TGCAGCGATCTGGCGTACTCCTACAATGAGCAGTTCTTC. It is translated as CSDLAYSYNEQFF. The chain couples TRBV29-1 to TRBJ2-1; D unclear. This CDR3 has 13 residues. V lost 7 bases, J lost 0 bases, and 10 bases lay in between. Per germline, CDR1 SQVTM and CDR2 ANQGSEA.